These 31 T cell receptor beta chains originate from one sample sequenced in a study of siplizumab effects on memory and regulatory T cells. Profiling relied on immunoSEQ multiplex PCR, and the TCRdb table lists in-frame clones only, not all of them. The table lists tens of thousands of clones, about 87% of them singletons. The sequencing input was Tregs sorted from blood. These TCRs come from a human donor in good health.

In regard to this clone: The same CDR3 is also encoded by other DNA sequences in this sample. The chain carries TRBV5-4 and TRBJ2-3, with D unclear. CDR3 length: 13 residues. Trimming removed 0 bases from V and 3 bases from J, with 5 bases in between. Germline CDR1 and CDR2: SGHNT and YYREEE (reference sequence). CDR3 sequence: CASSLAGTDTQYF. In DNA form, the CDR3 reads TGTGCCAGCAGCTTGGCGGGTACAGATACGCAGTATTTT.

The rearrangement joins TRBV7-2 to TRBJ2-1, with 11 bases identical to TRBD2. This CDR3 region has 16 residues. Per germline, CDR1 SGHTA and CDR2 FQGNSA. V gave up 0 bases and J gave up 7 bases; unmatched junction bases: 5. The CDR3 region has the DNA TGTGCCAGCAGCTTAGCGAGGCTAGCGGGAGGAAATGAGCAGTTCTTC. Its translation: CASSLARLAGGNEQFF.

The DNA of the CDR3 is TGTGCCAGCAGCCTCTACATGTCTGGGGCCAACGTCCTGACTTTC. This encodes CASSLYMSGANVLTF. The V call is TRBV11-2, the J call TRBJ2-6; no reliable D call. The V gene's germline CDR1 is SGHAT and CDR2 FQNNGV. V was cut by 5 bases and J by 1 base, with 9 bases left in between. CDR3 size: 15 residues. Drawing the rest from reference TRBV11-2 and TRBJ2-6, the complete variable domain is EAGVAQSPRYKIIEKRQSVAFWCNPISGHATLYWYQQILGQGPKLLIQFQNNGVVDDSQLPKDRFSAERLKGVDSTLKIQPAKLEDSAVYLCASSLYMSGANVLTFGAGSRLTVL.

The CDR3 loop reads CASSLTWTGGLSSYNSPLHF. The CDR3 bases are TGTGCCAGCAGTCTTACCTGGACAGGGGGATTAAGCTCCTATAATTCACCCCTCCACTTT. The gene calls are TRBV27 and TRBJ1-6; 10 nucleotides agree with TRBD1. The CDR3 contains 20 residues. Germline V gives CDR1 MNHEY, CDR2 SMNVEV (reference sequence). Unmatched junction bases numbered 13, after V lost 5 bases and J lost 0 bases.

The gene calls are TRBV5-1 and TRBJ1-6; no definite D call. CDR1 and CDR2 from the germline V gene are SGHRS and YFSETQ. Trimming left V 5 bases short and J 7 bases short, with 10 bases between. The CDR3 is 13 residues long. This CDR3 reads CASRNSINSPLHF. DNA for the CDR3: TGCGCCAGCAGGAACAGTATCAATTCACCCCTCCACTTT.

This rearrangement joins TRBV5-4 to TRBJ2-5; TRBD1 is a possible D gene (5 bases). The CDR3 contains 13 residues. Trimming removed 4 bases from V and 0 bases from J, with 7 bases in between. The germline CDR1 and CDR2 sequences are SGHNT and YYREEE (reference sequence). The CDR3 nucleotides are TGTGCCAGCAGCGGGGCGTACCAAGAGACCCAGTACTTC. This sequence encodes CASSGAYQETQYF.

This chain joins TRBV4-1 and TRBJ2-6; D may be TRBD1 (5 bases). Between the trimmed V and J ends, which lost 4 bases and 1 base, there was a span of 14 bases. The CDR3 runs 17 residues. Germline CDR1 and CDR2: MGHRA and YSYEKL. CDR3 loop: CASSLEPQGSGANVLTF. For the CDR3, the DNA is TGCGCCAGCAGCCTAGAGCCTCAGGGATCTGGGGCCAACGTCCTGACTTTC.

J is TRBJ2-7 and V is TRBV6-5; the match to TRBD1 covers 8 bases. The trim removed 10 bases at V and 3 bases at J, leaving 5 bases unmatched. The CDR3 loop spans 12 amino acids. Germline V lookup: CDR1 MNHEY, CDR2 SVGAGI. CDR3 nucleotides: TGTGCCACCAAGGACAGGGTCTACGAGCAGTACTTC. Its protein product is CATKDRVYEQYF.

This chain uses TRBV9 with TRBJ1-2; D remains ambiguous. Germline V gene lookup returns CDR1 SGDLS and CDR2 YYNGEE. V lost 0 bases and J 4 bases, leaving 4 bases between the germline ends. The CDR3 runs to 12 residues. The CDR3 DNA is TGTGCCAGCAGCGTAGGTTTCTATGGCTACACCTTC. It encodes CASSVGFYGYTF.

V usage is TRBV5-4 and J usage is TRBJ2-3; TRBD2 aligns across 7 bases. Per germline, CDR1 SGHNT and CDR2 YYREEE (reference sequence). The ends lost 1 base at V and 6 bases at J; junction bases unmatched: 8. This CDR3 region has 15 residues. Written as DNA, the CDR3 is TGTGCCAGCAGCTTGCACGGGAGGATGGGGGATACGCAGTATTTT. As protein: CASSLHGRMGDTQYF.

V is TRBV7-2 and J is TRBJ1-4; D unresolved. The CDR3 spans 15 residues. V dropped 5 bases and J dropped 1 base, with 11 bases sitting between them. CDR1 and CDR2 (germline): SGHTA, FQGNSA. CDR3 bases: TGTGCCAGCAGCCCTTCTGGGGTAACTAATGAAAAACTGTTTTTT. It translates to CASSPSGVTNEKLFF. The full variable domain, rest sourced from reference TRBV7-2 and TRBJ1-4, is GAGVSQSPSNKVTEKGKDVELRCDPISGHTALYWYRQSLGQGLEFLIYFQGNSAPDKSGLPSDRFSAERTGGSVSTLTIQRTQQEDSAVYLCASSPSGVTNEKLFFGSGTQLSVL.

The chain combines TRBV7-9 with TRBJ1-2; possibly TRBD1 for D (6 bases). CDR3 size: 16 residues. Trimming pared 2 bases from V and 4 bases from J, leaving 17 bases between. Looked up from germline, CDR1 is SEHNR and CDR2 is FQNEAQ (reference sequence). As DNA, the CDR3 is TGTGCCAGCAGCTTATTAATTCGGGGGCTTGTCTATGGCTACACCTTC. The encoded protein is CASSLLIRGLVYGYTF.

The gene calls are TRBV25-1 and TRBJ1-4; tentative D call: TRBD1 (5 bases). Germline V CDR1 and CDR2: MGHDK, SYGVNS. This CDR3 is 12 amino acids long. Trimming took off 3 bases at V and 12 bases at J, with 11 bases between the two ends. Written as DNA, the CDR3 is TGTGCCAGCAGTGATCGGGGGGGGGAACTGTTTTTT. It specifies CASSDRGGELFF.

The rearrangement links TRBV19 to TRBJ1-5, with D unresolved. Trimming pared 4 bases from V and 4 bases from J, leaving 11 bases between. This CDR3 comprises 14 residues. Germline CDR1 is LNHDA and CDR2 is SQIVND (reference sequence). CDR3 sequence reads: CASSRARNNQPQHF. CDR3 in DNA: TGTGCCAGTAGTAGGGCCAGGAATAATCAGCCCCAGCATTTT.

A single count supports this clone. This rearrangement joins TRBV6-4 to TRBJ2-3, with 9 nucleotides matching TRBD2. The CDR3 runs to 15 residues. CDR1 and CDR2 from the germline V gene are MRHNA and SNTAGT. V lost 6 bases, J lost 3 bases, and 7 bases stayed unmatched. The CDR3 sequence is CASRTTSGGTDTQYF. In DNA form, the CDR3 reads TGTGCCAGCAGGACGACTAGCGGAGGTACAGATACGCAGTATTTT.

The CDR3 DNA is TGTGCCAGCAGCTTAGCGGGACACTATGAGCCTGAAGCTTTCTTT. Its protein product is CASSLAGHYEPEAFF. The genes are TRBV7-9 and TRBJ1-1, with a possible D match to TRBD1 (6 bases). This CDR3 contains 15 residues. Germline values: CDR1 SEHNR, CDR2 FQNEAQ (reference sequence). Trimming pared 0 bases from V and 6 bases from J, leaving 14 bases between.

The V and J genes are TRBV19 and TRBJ2-6, with D unresolved. The V gene's germline CDR1 is LNHDA and CDR2 SQIVND (reference sequence). The CDR3 has 13 amino acids. Trimming removed 6 bases at V and 3 bases at J, with 6 bases between. CDR3 sequence reads: CASSLDGANVLTF. CDR3 nucleotides: TGTGCCAGTAGCCTCGATGGGGCCAACGTCCTGACTTTC.

The V gene is TRBV5-1, the J gene TRBJ2-5, with D possibly matching TRBD1 (5 bases). Germline V lookup: CDR1 SGHRS, CDR2 YFSETQ. Trimming removed 5 bases from V and 5 bases from J, with 7 bases in between. The CDR3 totals 11 residues. The CDR3 DNA is TGCGCCAGCAGTCAGGGCGAGACCCAGTACTTC. It encodes CASSQGETQYF. Filled out from reference TRBV5-1 and TRBJ2-5, the complete variable domain reads KAGVTQTPRYLIKTRGQQVTLSCSPISGHRSVSWYQQTPGQGLQFLFEYFSETQRNKGNFPGRFSGRQFSNSRSEMNVSTLELGDSALYLCASSQGETQYFGPGTRLLVL.

V and J are TRBV27 and TRBJ2-3; D is perhaps TRBD2 (5 bases). V lost 0 bases to trimming and J lost 0 bases, with 13 bases between them. Germline CDR1 is MNHEY and CDR2 is SMNVEV (reference sequence). The CDR3 extends over 17 amino acids. CDR3 region: CASSLSPGAASTDTQYF. The CDR3, as DNA: TGTGCCAGCAGTTTATCCCCCGGAGCGGCTAGCACAGATACGCAGTATTTT.

The chain carries TRBV6-5 and TRBJ2-7; weak D call: TRBD2 (5 bases). This CDR3 has 13 residues. Germline V gene lookup returns CDR1 MNHEY and CDR2 SVGAGI. Trimming took off 5 bases at V and 4 bases at J, with 12 bases between the two ends. CDR3 bases: TGTGCCAGCAGTGGAGGTCGGTGGTACGAGCAGTACTTC. This codes for CASSGGRWYEQYF.

The V and J genes are TRBV5-1 and TRBJ2-7, with 8 bases aligning to TRBD1. With 0 bases clipped from V and 2 bases from J, the junction kept 1 base outside the gene matches. The CDR3 spans 14 residues. Germline values: CDR1 SGHRS, CDR2 YFSETQ. The CDR3 is CASSLAGGPYEQYF. In nucleotides, the CDR3 is TGCGCCAGCAGCTTGGCAGGGGGCCCCTACGAGCAGTACTTC.

This clone was counted only a few times. The chain links TRBV9 to TRBJ2-3, with TRBD1 identical over 9 bases. The CDR3 contains 16 residues. With 4 bases clipped from V and 0 bases from J, the junction kept 6 bases outside the gene matches. Germline CDR1 SGDLS, CDR2 YYNGEE. The CDR3 nucleotides are TGTGCCAGCAGCAACGGACAGGGGCTCAGCACAGATACGCAGTATTTT. Residues: CASSNGQGLSTDTQYF.

V and J are TRBV30 and TRBJ1-4; a weak D match, TRBD1 (5 bases). This CDR3 region has 11 residues. Looked up from germline, CDR1 is GTSNPN and CDR2 is SVGIG (reference sequence). V shed 4 bases and J shed 10 bases, with 10 bases lying between them. In DNA form, the CDR3 reads TGTGCCTGGACGGGACGAGGAAAACTGTTTTTT. This encodes CAWTGRGKLFF.

The chain is built from TRBV10-2 and TRBJ2-4, with TRBD2 as a possible D gene (6 bases). With 0 bases removed from V and 3 bases from J, the gap between germline ends came to 18 bases. The CDR3 loop spans 18 amino acids. Germline V lookup: CDR1 WSHSY, CDR2 SAAADI. In DNA, the CDR3 is TGCGCCAGCAGTGAGTCTAGCGGATACGGGGTAGGCAAAAACATTCAGTACTTC. It encodes CASSESSGYGVGKNIQYF.

The chain couples TRBV19 to TRBJ2-2, with TRBD2 as a possible D gene (6 bases). The CDR3 length is 17 residues. Germline lookup yields CDR1 LNHDA and CDR2 SQIVND (reference sequence). V was pared by 1 base and J by 2 bases, with 14 bases between. The CDR3, as DNA: TGTGCCAGTAGTATAGCTGGGGGACTCCCAAACACCGGGGAGCTGTTTTTT. Translation gives CASSIAGGLPNTGELFF.

The genes are TRBV19 and TRBJ1-5, with unresolved D. Germline V gene lookup returns CDR1 LNHDA and CDR2 SQIVND (reference sequence). With 0 bases removed from V and 3 bases from J, the gap between germline ends came to 12 bases. CDR3 length: 16 amino acids. In nucleotides, the CDR3 is TGTGCCAGTAGTATAGATTGGGTTCCAAACAATCAGCCCCAGCATTTT. Encoded protein: CASSIDWVPNNQPQHF.

This clone showed up just a few times. This sequence joins TRBV5-1 and TRBJ1-2, with TRBD1 matching 7 bases. This CDR3 region has 14 residues. Trimming cost V 3 bases and J 4 bases; bases outside gene matches: 6. Germline CDR1 SGHRS, CDR2 YFSETQ. CDR3 bases: TGCGCCAGCAGCTATGACAGGGCCTCCTATGGCTACACCTTC. Protein product: CASSYDRASYGYTF.

The rearrangement links TRBV4-1 to TRBJ2-1; 9 bases are shared with TRBD2. Trimming cost V 6 bases and J 2 bases; bases outside gene matches: 11. Germline V gene data show CDR1 as MGHRA and CDR2 as YSYEKL. CDR3 size: 17 residues. DNA for the CDR3: TGCGCCAGCAGTCTAGAACTTGGACTAGCGACCTACAATGAGCAGTTCTTC. Translation gives CASSLELGLATYNEQFF.

The rearrangement joins TRBV15 to TRBJ1-5; D is ambiguous. The CDR3 runs 14 residues. Germline-derived CDR1 and CDR2 are LNHNV and YYDKDF (reference sequence). Deletions cut 1 base from V and 3 bases from J, with 7 bases between. The CDR3: CATSRGRDNQPQHF. CDR3 sequence (DNA): TGTGCCACCAGCAGAGGACGGGACAATCAGCCCCAGCATTTT.

This clone occurred once. The V gene is TRBV6-5, the J gene TRBJ2-3; D is unclear. CDR1 is MNHEY and CDR2 is SVGAGI in the germline V gene. The V end lost 6 bases, the J end lost 6 bases, and 10 bases lay between the germline ends. The CDR3 is 12 residues long. CDR3 sequence (DNA): TGTGCCAGCAGCCGACTTGCGGATACGCAGTATTTT. This encodes CASSRLADTQYF.

This clone was observed once. The chain links TRBV6-5 to TRBJ1-2; D gene ambiguous. Germline CDR1 reads MNHEY; CDR2 reads SVGAGI. The CDR3 sequence is 12 residues long. V was trimmed by 2 bases and J by 4 bases, leaving 5 bases between them. CDR3 sequence (DNA): TGTGCCAGCAGTTACGACGGCTATGGCTACACCTTC. Translated, it gives CASSYDGYGYTF.